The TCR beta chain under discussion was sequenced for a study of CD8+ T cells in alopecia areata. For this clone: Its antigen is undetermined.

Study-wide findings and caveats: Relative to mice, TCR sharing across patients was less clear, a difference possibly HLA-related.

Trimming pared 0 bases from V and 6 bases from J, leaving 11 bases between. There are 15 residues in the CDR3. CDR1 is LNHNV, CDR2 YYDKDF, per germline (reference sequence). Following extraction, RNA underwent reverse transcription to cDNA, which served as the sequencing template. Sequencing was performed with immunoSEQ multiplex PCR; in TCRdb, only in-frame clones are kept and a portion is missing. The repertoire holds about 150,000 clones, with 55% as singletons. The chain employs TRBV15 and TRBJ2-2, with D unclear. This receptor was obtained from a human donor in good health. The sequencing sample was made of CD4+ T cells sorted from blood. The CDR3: CATSRDWPVSGELFF. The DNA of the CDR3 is TGTGCCACCAGCAGAGATTGGCCAGTCTCCGGGGAGCTGTTTTTT.